What follows are 18 T cell receptor beta chains derived from one specimen sequenced in a study of cytomegalovirus exposure and HLA in healthy donors. The table came from immunoSEQ multiplex PCR; TCRdb's copy has only in-frame clones and leaves some out. The sample carries roughly 75,000 clones, approximately 86% recorded once. Sequencing was done on a sample of PBMCs. Every receptor here comes from a man younger than 45 in good health and CMV-seronegative.

This chain links TRBV27 with TRBJ1-2, with TRBD1 matching 7 bases. Trimming removed 2 bases from V and 4 bases from J; junction bases left unmatched: 7. The CDR3 totals 15 residues. CDR1 is MNHEY and CDR2 is SMNVEV in the germline V gene (reference sequence). The CDR3 bases are TGTGCCAGCAGTTTAGGAGGGGGCAATCTCTATGGCTACACCTTC. Translating it yields CASSLGGGNLYGYTF.

This chain uses TRBV19 with TRBJ1-2, with D tentatively TRBD1 (6 bases). Trimming removed 5 bases at V and 4 bases at J, with 11 bases between. The CDR3 runs 13 residues. Germline CDR1 LNHDA, CDR2 SQIVND (reference sequence). CDR3 protein: CASSAQGIYGYTF. CDR3 nucleotide sequence: TGTGCCAGTAGTGCTCAGGGGATCTATGGCTACACCTTC.

V and J are TRBV30 and TRBJ2-2; 11 nucleotides line up with TRBD2. CDR3 length: 16 residues. V shed 5 bases, J shed 5 bases, and the junction held 10 bases outside the gene matches. CDR1 and CDR2 from the germline V gene are GTSNPN and SVGIG (reference sequence). CDR3 sequence: CAWELAGDPGTGELFF. CDR3 in DNA: TGTGCCTGGGAACTAGCGGGGGACCCCGGGACCGGGGAGCTGTTTTTT.

The rearrangement joins TRBV5-1 to TRBJ2-5, with TRBD2 matching 11 bases. CDR1 and CDR2 from the germline V gene are SGHRS and YFSETQ. J lost 1 base, V lost 3 bases, and 5 bases had no gene match. The CDR3 runs to 16 residues. CDR3 loop: CASSYRTSGLQETQYF. In DNA form, the CDR3 reads TGCGCCAGCAGCTACCGGACTAGCGGGCTCCAAGAGACCCAGTACTTC.

The J gene is TRBJ2-1, the V gene TRBV9; 9 bases map to TRBD2. The junction had 3 bases not matched to a gene; V was cut back by 5 bases and J by 3 bases. The CDR3 totals 14 residues. Germline CDR1 and CDR2: SGDLS and YYNGEE. The CDR3 DNA reads TGTGCCAGCAGTCCTAGCGGGGTCTACAATGAGCAGTTCTTC. This translates into CASSPSGVYNEQFF.

The chain has TRBV4-1 and TRBJ1-3; possibly TRBD1 for D (6 bases). The CDR3 is 17 amino acids. Trimming pared 3 bases from V and 0 bases from J, leaving 15 bases between. The germline V gene encodes CDR1 MGHRA and CDR2 YSYEKL. The CDR3: CASSQGGHGSSGNTIYF. CDR3 in DNA: TGCGCCAGCAGCCAGGGGGGGCACGGAAGCTCTGGAAACACCATATATTTT.

V and J are TRBV2 and TRBJ1-1, with 7 bases that match TRBD1. CDR3 length: 14 residues. The germline V gene has CDR1 SNHLY and CDR2 FYNNEI. V trimming: 6 bases; J trimming: 3 bases; junction bases outside the gene matches: 7. This CDR3 is CASRRGLGDTEAFF. The DNA for the CDR3 is TGTGCCAGCAGGAGGGGGCTGGGGGACACTGAAGCTTTCTTT.

V gene TRBV19 combines with J gene TRBJ1-2; 10 nucleotides match TRBD1. The CDR3 is 16 residues long. Trimming took 4 bases from V and 0 from J; bases not matched to a gene: 5. Germline CDR1 is LNHDA and CDR2 is SQIVND (reference sequence). The CDR3 DNA reads as TGTGCCAGTAGTAGGGACAGGGGACCAGCTAACTATGGCTACACCTTC. Its translation is CASSRDRGPANYGYTF.

In DNA, the CDR3 is TGTGCCAGCAGCGTAGCTCAGGGGTCCTATGGCTACACCTTC. It is translated as CASSVAQGSYGYTF. The chain has TRBV9 and TRBJ1-2, with D maybe TRBD1 (6 bases). V was clipped by 0 bases and J by 4 bases, with 10 bases between them. This CDR3 has 14 residues. In germline, CDR1 is SGDLS, CDR2 YYNGEE.

The chain uses TRBV5-8 and TRBJ2-4, with 9 bases identical to TRBD1. The germline V gene has CDR1 SGHTS and CDR2 YDEGEE. J gave up 6 bases and V 5 bases, and 15 bases lay outside the gene matches. The CDR3 is made up of 17 amino acids. The CDR3 DNA reads TGTGCCAGCAGTCAAACCGGGACAGGGAGCGCCGTAAACATTCAGTACTTC. This gives the protein CASSQTGTGSAVNIQYF.

This chain connects TRBV2 to TRBJ2-2; TRBD2 matches 11 bases. The V segment lost 6 bases and the J segment 7 bases; nucleotides outside the gene matches: 7. CDR1 is SNHLY and CDR2 is FYNNEI in the germline V gene. This CDR3 has 15 amino acids. The CDR3 loop reads CASRGSGGAVGELFF. The DNA of the CDR3 is TGTGCCAGCAGGGGTAGCGGGGGGGCCGTCGGGGAGCTGTTTTTT.

The rearrangement joins TRBV7-9 to TRBJ2-1; TRBD2 agrees at 8 bases. The CDR3 covers 15 residues. Per the germline V gene, CDR1 is SEHNR and CDR2 is FQNEAQ (reference sequence). Trimming took 0 bases from V and 8 from J; bases not matched to a gene: 6. In DNA form, the CDR3 reads TGTGCCAGCAGCTTAGCCTTGCGGGGGGTAGATGAGCAGTTCTTC. The encoded protein is CASSLALRGVDEQFF.

The chain employs TRBV29-1 and TRBJ2-5, with 7 bases matching TRBD2. Germline CDR1 reads SQVTM; CDR2 reads ANQGSEA. J lost 5 bases, V lost 6 bases, and 9 bases had no gene match. The CDR3 has 13 amino acids. Here the CDR3 DNA reads TGCAGCGTCCCACCTTGGGGAGGGGAGACCCAGTACTTC. Translating gives CSVPPWGGETQYF.

This clone occurred a few times. V and J are TRBV6-4 and TRBJ2-7; D is possibly TRBD2 (6 bases). Trimming removed 3 bases from V and 5 bases from J, with 8 bases in between. The CDR3 spans 12 residues. Germline assignment: CDR1 MRHNA and CDR2 SNTAGT. The CDR3 protein is CASSEGGNEQYF. CDR3 DNA sequence: TGTGCCAGCAGTGAAGGAGGGAACGAGCAGTACTTC.

This chain links TRBV9 with TRBJ1-1; D is uncertain. Germline CDR1 SGDLS, CDR2 YYNGEE. V was trimmed by 0 bases and J by 0 bases, leaving 9 bases between them. This CDR3 comprises 15 residues. The CDR3 coding sequence is TGTGCCAGCAGCGTAGGAAACAGTATGAACACTGAAGCTTTCTTT. Translation: CASSVGNSMNTEAFF.

This rearrangement joins TRBV19 to TRBJ1-5; 8 nucleotides line up with TRBD1. The CDR3 consists of 16 residues. V lost 6 bases to trimming and J lost 2 bases; unmatched junction nucleotides: 9. Germline-derived CDR1 and CDR2 are LNHDA and SQIVND (reference sequence). CDR3 DNA sequence: TGTGCCAGTAGCGGGACAGGTGATTCTGGCAATCAGCCCCAGCATTTT. Its translation: CASSGTGDSGNQPQHF.

The V call is TRBV29-1, the J call TRBJ1-4; D is possibly TRBD1 (6 bases). Per the germline V gene, CDR1 is SQVTM and CDR2 is ANQGSEA. The ends were cut back, 7 bases at V and 3 bases at J, with 12 bases in the middle. The CDR3 is 13 residues long. The CDR3 protein is CSGGGAPNEKLFF. CDR3 DNA: TGCAGCGGCGGGGGGGCACCTAATGAAAAACTGTTTTTT. Drawing the rest from reference TRBV29-1 and TRBJ1-4, the complete variable domain is SAVISQKPSRDICQRGTSLTIQCQVDSQVTMMFWYRQQPGQSLTLIATANQGSEATYESGFVIDKFPISRPNLTFSTLTVSNMSPEDSSIYLCSGGGAPNEKLFFGSGTQLSVL.

This rearrangement joins TRBV4-1 to TRBJ1-2; 8 bases align to TRBD1. CDR3 length: 16 residues. Trimming took 2 bases from V and 6 from J; bases not matched to a gene: 11. The germline V gene has CDR1 MGHRA and CDR2 YSYEKL. CDR3 in amino acids: CASSQHDRGVRNGYTF. The CDR3 nucleotides read TGCGCCAGCAGCCAACATGACAGGGGAGTTCGGAATGGCTACACCTTC.